One sample yielded the 27 T cell receptor beta chains listed below, sequenced in a study of cytomegalovirus exposure and HLA in healthy donors. 60 Vbeta and 13 Jbeta primers were used in PCR. Using immunoSEQ multiplex PCR, the repertoire was profiled, and TCRdb retains in-frame clones only, with some absent. The repertoire includes more than 200,000 clones, over 80% of them detected once, and roughly 6% sits in the top ten. The material sequenced was PBMCs. The receptors originated from a man in his forties in good health and CMV-seropositive.

The V and J genes are TRBV5-1 and TRBJ2-7, with 7 bases fitting TRBD1. The length of the CDR3 is 12 residues. The V and J ends lost 4 bases and 6 bases, in that order; junction bases with no gene match: 4. CDR1 SGHRS and CDR2 YFSETQ come from the germline V gene. In DNA, the CDR3 is TGCGCCAGCAGCGGAACAGGGGTCGAGCAGTACTTC. It encodes CASSGTGVEQYF.

This chain links TRBV7-3 with TRBJ2-1; TRBD2 matches 7 bases. Germline CDR1 SGHTA, CDR2 FQGTGA. The CDR3 loop spans 15 amino acids. The V segment lost 1 base and the J segment 2 bases; nucleotides outside the gene matches: 2. The CDR3 region has the DNA TGTGCCAGCAGCTTAAGCGGGAGCGCCTACAATGAGCAGTTCTTC. It encodes CASSLSGSAYNEQFF.

This clone was detected only once. The chain employs TRBV5-4 and TRBJ1-2, with TRBD1 matching over 9 bases. Germline values: CDR1 SGHNT, CDR2 YYREEE (reference sequence). This CDR3 has 19 residues. V dropped 5 bases and J dropped 6; count of bases not matched to a gene: 23. The CDR3 loop reads CASRRLGESPGQGRDGYTF. The CDR3 nucleotides are TGTGCCAGCAGGCGATTAGGAGAGTCCCCGGGACAGGGTAGGGATGGCTACACCTTC.

The chain joins TRBV6-6 to TRBJ1-2; 9 bases align to TRBD1. CDR3 size: 13 residues. The V segment lost 8 bases and the J segment 4 bases; nucleotides outside the gene matches: 5. CDR1 MNHNY and CDR2 SVGAGI come from the germline V gene (reference sequence). The chain's CDR3 is CASFTGGAYGYTF. The DNA for the CDR3 is TGTGCCAGCTTTACAGGGGGCGCCTATGGCTACACCTTC.

The V call is TRBV7-9, the J call TRBJ1-4; TRBD1 matches at 9 bases. CDR1 and CDR2 (germline): SEHNR, FQNEAQ (reference sequence). V gave up 5 bases and J gave up 3 bases; unmatched junction bases: 10. This CDR3 is 17 amino acids long. This CDR3 reads CASSPDPGQGPNEKLFF. The DNA for the CDR3 is TGTGCCAGCAGCCCAGACCCGGGACAGGGACCTAATGAAAAACTGTTTTTT. Full variable domain (missing parts from reference TRBV7-9 and TRBJ1-4): DTGVSQNPRHKITKRGQNVTFRCDPISEHNRLYWYRQTLGQGPEFLTYFQNEAQLEKSRLLSDRFSAERPKGSFSTLEIQRTEQGDSAMYLCASSPDPGQGPNEKLFFGSGTQLSVL.

The V gene is TRBV5-1, the J gene TRBJ2-6; a possible D gene is TRBD2 (6 bases). Trimming pared 7 bases from V and 4 bases from J, leaving 18 bases between. The CDR3 sequence is 16 residues long. Germline-derived CDR1 and CDR2 are SGHRS and YFSETQ. CDR3 residues: CASSIGGSSGANVLTF. CDR3 DNA: TGCGCCAGCTCCATAGGAGGGTCCTCCGGGGCCAACGTCCTGACTTTC.

This chain links TRBV2 with TRBJ1-1; D is perhaps TRBD1 (5 bases). Germline values: CDR1 SNHLY, CDR2 FYNNEI. The V end lost 6 bases, the J end lost 4 bases, and 12 bases lay between the germline ends. The CDR3 is made up of 13 amino acids. CDR3 nucleotides: TGTGCCAGCAGCGTCTCAGGGATCACTGAAGCTTTCTTT. Encoded protein: CASSVSGITEAFF.

The genes are TRBV7-3 and TRBJ2-2, with a weak D call TRBD2 (6 bases). Germline V gene data show CDR1 as SGHTA and CDR2 as FQGTGA. V lost 5 bases, J lost 1 base, and 8 bases lay in between. The CDR3 totals 14 residues. The CDR3 sequence is CASSGEENTGELFF. The CDR3 bases are TGTGCCAGCAGCGGGGAGGAGAACACCGGGGAGCTGTTTTTT.

The rearrangement joins TRBV28 to TRBJ2-1; 9 bases align to TRBD1. With 7 bases clipped from V and 2 bases from J, the junction kept 6 bases outside the gene matches. The CDR3 runs 15 residues. Germline lookup yields CDR1 MDHEN and CDR2 SYDVKM. The CDR3 DNA is TGTGCCAGCACCATCCGGGACAGGGCCTACAATGAGCAGTTCTTC. Its protein product is CASTIRDRAYNEQFF.

The V gene is TRBV15, the J gene TRBJ2-5; D might be TRBD2 (6 bases). V was pared by 0 bases and J by 4 bases, with 15 bases between. This CDR3 contains 16 residues. The germline V gene has CDR1 LNHNV and CDR2 YYDKDF (reference sequence). The CDR3 DNA reads as TGTGCCACCAGCAGAGATCCCGGGGCGGGGAGAGAGACCCAGTACTTC. Translation gives CATSRDPGAGRETQYF.

The V and J genes are TRBV10-1 and TRBJ2-1; 16 bases match TRBD2. Germline V gene lookup returns CDR1 WNHNN and CDR2 SYGVQD (reference sequence). Trimming took 0 bases from V and 4 from J; bases not matched to a gene: 6. This CDR3 comprises 19 residues. For the CDR3, the DNA is TGCGCCAGCAGTGAGTCGAGGGGGACTAGCGGGAGGGCGTACAATGAGCAGTTCTTC. Residues: CASSESRGTSGRAYNEQFF.

The rearrangement joins TRBV4-1 to TRBJ2-3; D is perhaps TRBD2 (6 bases). Germline assignment: CDR1 MGHRA and CDR2 YSYEKL. The V end lost 1 base, the J end lost 1 base, and 12 bases lay between the germline ends. The CDR3 contains 16 residues. The CDR3 bases are TGCGCCAGCAGCCAAGGCTATGGACTACGCACAGATACGCAGTATTTT. It specifies CASSQGYGLRTDTQYF.

The J gene is TRBJ2-3, the V gene TRBV12-2; TRBD1 was called by the table and not checked on the DNA. TRBV12-2 is assigned pseudogene status. The CDR3 is 15 amino acids. The CDR3: CASRLSAGTADTQYF. CDR3 DNA sequence: TGTGCAAGTCGCTTATCCGCTGGAACAGCAGATACGCAGTATTTT.

This chain links TRBV5-4 with TRBJ2-7; 9 bases are a match to TRBD2. With V trimmed by 4 bases and J by 6 bases, 8 bases remained unmatched. The CDR3 is 14 amino acids. In germline, CDR1 is SGHNT, CDR2 YYREEE (reference sequence). The CDR3 protein is CASSRDSGSSEQYF. The DNA for the CDR3 is TGTGCCAGCAGCAGGGATAGCGGGAGCTCCGAGCAGTACTTC.

J is TRBJ2-7 and V is TRBV10-2, with D possibly matching TRBD2 (5 bases). Germline V gene lookup returns CDR1 WSHSY and CDR2 SAAADI. This CDR3 has 14 residues. The ends were cut back, 4 bases at V and 0 bases at J, with 10 bases in the middle. CDR3 protein: CASSVVGSSYEQYF. The CDR3 DNA reads as TGCGCCAGCAGTGTTGTGGGGAGCTCCTACGAGCAGTACTTC.

V gene TRBV19 combines with J gene TRBJ1-1; D not resolved. V was trimmed by 2 bases and J by 2 bases, leaving 15 bases between them. This CDR3 is 16 amino acids long. Germline CDR1 and CDR2: LNHDA and SQIVND (reference sequence). This chain's CDR3 is CASSIIGNSLNTEAFF. The DNA for the CDR3 is TGTGCCAGTAGTATAATCGGAAACAGCTTAAACACTGAAGCTTTCTTT.

This sequence joins TRBV9 and TRBJ1-2; D gene ambiguous. Germline CDR1 is SGDLS and CDR2 is YYNGEE. The germline V and J ends were trimmed by 4 bases and 1 base, with 8 bases remaining between them. The CDR3 runs 13 residues. As DNA, the CDR3 is TGTGCCAGCAGCCAGTCGATTAACTATGGCTACACCTTC. It is translated as CASSQSINYGYTF.

J is TRBJ2-1 and V is TRBV7-6; D remains unclear. V gave up 1 base and J gave up 4 bases, with 11 bases separating them. From germline, CDR1 is SGHVS and CDR2 FNYEAQ. The CDR3 runs 15 residues. CDR3 sequence: CASSLGETTYNEQFF. Here the CDR3 DNA reads TGTGCCAGCAGCTTAGGTGAGACAACATACAATGAGCAGTTCTTC.

This clone was recorded once. This chain joins TRBV2 and TRBJ2-1; tentative D call: TRBD2 (6 bases). Trimming stripped 5 bases from V and 3 bases from J, with 11 bases between. Germline V CDR1 and CDR2: SNHLY, FYNNEI. The CDR3 totals 14 residues. DNA for the CDR3: TGTGCCAGCAGTTCTAGCGCTGTCTACAATGAGCAGTTCTTC. Protein: CASSSSAVYNEQFF.

J is TRBJ2-2 and V is TRBV7-9; no firm D call. The CDR3 runs 14 residues. V gave up 1 base and J gave up 5 bases, with 8 bases separating them. The germline gives CDR1 SEHNR, CDR2 FQNEAQ (reference sequence). In nucleotides, the CDR3 is TGTGCCAGCAGCTTAGGACTCAGTACCGGGGAGCTGTTTTTT. This codes for CASSLGLSTGELFF.

This chain links TRBV11-2 with TRBJ2-5; 10 bases align to TRBD2. V trimming: 1 base; J trimming: 4 bases; junction bases outside the gene matches: 0. Germline V gives CDR1 SGHAT, CDR2 FQNNGV. The CDR3 sequence is 14 residues long. Here the CDR3 DNA reads TGTGCCAGCAGCTTAGGACTAGCGGGAGAGACCCAGTACTTC. Protein sequence: CASSLGLAGETQYF.

The chain has TRBV5-8 and TRBJ2-7, with 8 bases fitting TRBD2. Trimming at V came to 2 bases and at J to 3 bases, leaving 13 bases not matched to a gene. CDR1 and CDR2 from the germline V gene are SGHTS and YDEGEE. The CDR3 has 17 amino acids. The CDR3 DNA is TGTGCCAGCAGCTTATTGAAGGCGGGGGGATGGGTCTACGAGCAGTACTTC. Its protein is CASSLLKAGGWVYEQYF.

This clone was seen a single time. V usage is TRBV27 and J usage is TRBJ1-2; 7 positions agree with TRBD1. This CDR3 is 16 amino acids long. With V trimmed by 4 bases and J by 1 base, 9 bases remained unmatched. The V gene's germline CDR1 is MNHEY and CDR2 SMNVEV (reference sequence). This CDR3 reads CASSSYPGQINYGYTF. As DNA, the CDR3 is TGTGCCAGCAGTTCTTATCCGGGACAGATTAACTATGGCTACACCTTC.

The chain employs TRBV6-5 and TRBJ2-2, with D possibly being TRBD2 (5 bases). Trimming stripped 0 bases from V and 5 bases from J, with 10 bases between. The CDR3 contains 15 residues. CDR1 and CDR2 (germline): MNHEY, SVGAGI. CDR3 residues: CASSYSFTGTGELFF. CDR3 DNA sequence: TGTGCCAGCAGTTACTCGTTCACGGGGACCGGGGAGCTGTTTTTT.

Here the CDR3 reads CASSLMGGETQYF. CDR3 coding DNA: TGTGCCAGCAGCCTCATGGGAGGGGAGACCCAGTACTTC. The genes are TRBV14 and TRBJ2-5; 7 bases line up with TRBD2. This CDR3 contains 13 residues. The ends lost 4 bases at V and 5 bases at J; junction bases unmatched: 4. CDR1 is SGHDN, CDR2 FVKESK, per germline.

The V gene is TRBV6-5, the J gene TRBJ2-4, with a weak D call TRBD2 (6 bases). V lost 6 bases and J lost 6, with 18 bases in between. Germline loops: CDR1 MNHEY, CDR2 SVGAGI. The CDR3 is made up of 15 amino acids. CDR3 in amino acids: CASSRTIGGINIQYF. In DNA form, the CDR3 reads TGTGCCAGCAGCCGGACCATCGGGGGAATAAACATTCAGTACTTC.

The chain has TRBV5-1 and TRBJ2-7; D possibly corresponds to TRBD2 (5 bases). Germline V lookup: CDR1 SGHRS, CDR2 YFSETQ. This CDR3 is 15 amino acids long. The V end was cut by 7 bases, the J end by 3 bases, with 20 bases between. CDR3 residues: CASSPSGKEFYEQYF. CDR3 bases: TGCGCCAGCTCGCCAAGCGGAAAGGAGTTCTACGAGCAGTACTTC.